This T cell receptor (beta chain) was retrieved from a study of post-analysis software for immune sequencing data. The study, taken as a whole, reports: By F measure, samples from a shared preparation batch strongly co-clustered. Patients showed TRBV5-6, TRBV5-1 and TRBV20-1 among five TRBV segments more frequent than in controls. People with multiple sclerosis had a significantly lower normalized Chao1 diversity than controls did.

As regards this clonotype: Its antigen is as yet unknown. A read error may account for a junction end that differs from germline.

This CDR3 spans 10 amino acids. Looked up from germline, CDR1 is DFQATT and CDR2 is SNEGSKA (reference sequence). The authors incorporated unique molecular identifiers into the TCR beta cDNA libraries. TCRdb itself ran the PCR reads through MiXCR, one entry per CDR3 protein. The sample lists around 400,000 distinct CDR3 sequences, about 39% occurring once. The source of this sequence is a girl aged 2 to 10 with multiple sclerosis. Sequencing used blood. This sequence joins TRBV20-1 and TRBJ1-1, with unresolved D. The CDR3 reads CSASNNEAFF. CDR3 sequence (DNA): TGCAGTGCTAGTAACAATGAAGCTTTCTTT.